Included here is one T cell receptor beta chain sequence, with context. Its antigen is undetermined. The source of the sample is a study of CD8 T cells in ankylosing spondylitis. Whole-study results and caveats: Within ankylosing spondylitis blood, a TCR beta motif made up of eight or nine highly homologous variants appeared to be characteristic. Researchers reportedly found disease-linked clones significantly enriched in matched ankylosing spondylitis synovial fluid. In peripheral blood, disease-linked CD8+ clones occurred at relatively low frequencies. Several of the motif variants were reported before in synovial fluid and blood from reactive arthritis.

The TCR beta libraries were generated through quantitative 5'-RACE incorporating molecular barcodes. One entry per CDR3 protein, called by TCRdb with MiXCR from the 5' RACE reads. This table holds around 450,000 distinct CDR3 sequences, more than 25% found once. This CDR3 region has 18 residues. The V segment lost 7 bases and the J segment 0 bases; nucleotides outside the gene matches: 17. The germline V gene encodes CDR1 DFQATT and CDR2 SNEGSKA (reference sequence). This clonotype originated in a male donor with ankylosing spondylitis. The sample taken for sequencing was blood, either unsorted or a sorted T cell fraction (not recorded which). V usage is TRBV20-1 and J usage is TRBJ2-3; 9 bases agree with TRBD2. The CDR3 loop reads CSGQAASGMTSSTDTQYF. The CDR3 DNA is TGCAGTGGTCAGGCGGCTAGCGGGATGACTTCTAGCACAGATACGCAGTATTTT.